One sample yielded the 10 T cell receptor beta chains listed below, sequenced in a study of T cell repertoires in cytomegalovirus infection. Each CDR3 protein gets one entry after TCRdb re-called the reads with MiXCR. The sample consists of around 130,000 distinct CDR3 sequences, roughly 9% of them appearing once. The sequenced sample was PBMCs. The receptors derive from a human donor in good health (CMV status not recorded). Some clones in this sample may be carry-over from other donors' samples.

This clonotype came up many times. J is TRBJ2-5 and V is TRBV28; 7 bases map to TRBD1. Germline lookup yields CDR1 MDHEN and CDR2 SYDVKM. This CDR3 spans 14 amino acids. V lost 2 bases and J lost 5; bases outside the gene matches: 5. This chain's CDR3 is CASSLATGLETQYF. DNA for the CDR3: TGTGCCAGCAGTTTAGCGACAGGGCTGGAGACCCAGTACTTC. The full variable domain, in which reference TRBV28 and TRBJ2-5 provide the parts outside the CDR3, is DVKVTQSSRYLVKRTGEKVFLECVQDMDHENMFWYRQDPGLGLRLIYFSYDVKMKEKGDIPEGYSVSREKKERFSLILESASTNQTSMYLCASSLATGLETQYFGPGTRLLVL.

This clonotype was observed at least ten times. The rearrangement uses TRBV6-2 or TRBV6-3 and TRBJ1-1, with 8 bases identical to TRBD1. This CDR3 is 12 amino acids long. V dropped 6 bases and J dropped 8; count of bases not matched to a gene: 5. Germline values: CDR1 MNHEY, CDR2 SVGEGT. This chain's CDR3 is CASSPRGPEAFF. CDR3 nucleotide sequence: TGTGCCAGCAGCCCCAGGGGGCCGGAAGCTTTCTTT.

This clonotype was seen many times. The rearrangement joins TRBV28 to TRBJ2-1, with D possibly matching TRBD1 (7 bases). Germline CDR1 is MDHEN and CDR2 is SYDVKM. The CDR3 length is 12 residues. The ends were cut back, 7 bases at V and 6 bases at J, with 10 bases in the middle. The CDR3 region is CASNQGGNEQFF. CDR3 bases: TGTGCCAGCAACCAGGGGGGCAATGAGCAGTTCTTC.

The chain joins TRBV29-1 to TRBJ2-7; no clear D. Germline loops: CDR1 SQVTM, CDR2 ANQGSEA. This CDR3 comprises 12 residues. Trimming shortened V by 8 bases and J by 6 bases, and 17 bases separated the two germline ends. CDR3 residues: CSFLELVSEQYF. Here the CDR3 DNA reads TGCAGCTTCCTGGAACTCGTCAGCGAGCAGTACTTC.

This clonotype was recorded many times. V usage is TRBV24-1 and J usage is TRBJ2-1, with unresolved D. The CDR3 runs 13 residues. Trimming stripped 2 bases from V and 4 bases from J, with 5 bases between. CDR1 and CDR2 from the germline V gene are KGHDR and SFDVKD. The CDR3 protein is CATSDSGYNEQFF. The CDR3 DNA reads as TGTGCCACCAGTGATTCCGGTTACAATGAGCAGTTCTTC.

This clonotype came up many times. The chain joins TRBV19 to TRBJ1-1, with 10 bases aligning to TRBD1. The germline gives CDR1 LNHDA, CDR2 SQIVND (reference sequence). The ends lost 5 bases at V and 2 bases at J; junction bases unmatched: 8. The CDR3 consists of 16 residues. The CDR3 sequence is CASSWGTGAGNTEAFF. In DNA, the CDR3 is TGTGCCAGTAGTTGGGGGACAGGGGCCGGCAACACTGAAGCTTTCTTT.

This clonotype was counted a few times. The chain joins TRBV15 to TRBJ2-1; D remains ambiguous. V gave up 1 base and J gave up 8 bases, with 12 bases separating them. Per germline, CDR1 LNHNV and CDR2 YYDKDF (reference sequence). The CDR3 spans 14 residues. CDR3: CATSRGVVPDEQFF. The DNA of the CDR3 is TGTGCCACCAGCAGAGGGGTTGTCCCGGATGAGCAGTTCTTC. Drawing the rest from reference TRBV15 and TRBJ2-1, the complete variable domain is DAMVIQNPRYQVTQFGKPVTLSCSQTLNHNVMYWYQQKSSQAPKLLFHYYDKDFNNEADTPDNFQSRRPNTSFCFLDIRSPGLGDTAMYLCATSRGVVPDEQFFGPGTRLTVL.

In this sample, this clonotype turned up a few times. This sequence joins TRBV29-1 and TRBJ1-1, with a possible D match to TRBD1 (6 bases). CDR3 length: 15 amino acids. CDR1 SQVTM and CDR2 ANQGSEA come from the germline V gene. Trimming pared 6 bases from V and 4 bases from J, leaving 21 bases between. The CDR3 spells CSVTLTGFLATEAFF. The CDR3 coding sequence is TGCAGCGTGACCCTGACAGGTTTCCTGGCCACTGAAGCTTTCTTT.

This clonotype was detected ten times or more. CDR3 in amino acids: CASSFRRGPEQYF. The CDR3 coding sequence is TGTGCCAGCAGTTTCCGACGGGGTCCAGAGCAGTACTTC. The chain uses TRBV12-3 or TRBV12-4 and TRBJ2-7; D is possibly TRBD2 (5 bases). This CDR3 contains 13 residues. The V gene lost 3 bases and the J gene lost 7 bases, with 13 bases spanning the gap.

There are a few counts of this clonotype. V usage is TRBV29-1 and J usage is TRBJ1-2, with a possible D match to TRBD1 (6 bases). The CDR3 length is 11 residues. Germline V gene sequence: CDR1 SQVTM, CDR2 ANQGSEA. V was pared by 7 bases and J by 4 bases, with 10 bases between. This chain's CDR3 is CSAGTSYGYTF. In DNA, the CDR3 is TGCAGCGCCGGGACAAGCTATGGCTACACCTTC.